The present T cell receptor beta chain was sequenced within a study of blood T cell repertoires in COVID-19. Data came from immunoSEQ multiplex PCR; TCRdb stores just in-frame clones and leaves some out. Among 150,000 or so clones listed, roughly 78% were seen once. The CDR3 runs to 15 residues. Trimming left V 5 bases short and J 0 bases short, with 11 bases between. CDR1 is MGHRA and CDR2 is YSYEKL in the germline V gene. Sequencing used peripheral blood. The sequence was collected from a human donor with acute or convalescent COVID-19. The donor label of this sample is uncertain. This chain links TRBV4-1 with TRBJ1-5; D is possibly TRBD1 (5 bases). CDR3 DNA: TGCGCCAGCAGCTCAGGGCCATATAGCAATCAGCCCCAGCATTTT. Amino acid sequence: CASSSGPYSNQPQHF.